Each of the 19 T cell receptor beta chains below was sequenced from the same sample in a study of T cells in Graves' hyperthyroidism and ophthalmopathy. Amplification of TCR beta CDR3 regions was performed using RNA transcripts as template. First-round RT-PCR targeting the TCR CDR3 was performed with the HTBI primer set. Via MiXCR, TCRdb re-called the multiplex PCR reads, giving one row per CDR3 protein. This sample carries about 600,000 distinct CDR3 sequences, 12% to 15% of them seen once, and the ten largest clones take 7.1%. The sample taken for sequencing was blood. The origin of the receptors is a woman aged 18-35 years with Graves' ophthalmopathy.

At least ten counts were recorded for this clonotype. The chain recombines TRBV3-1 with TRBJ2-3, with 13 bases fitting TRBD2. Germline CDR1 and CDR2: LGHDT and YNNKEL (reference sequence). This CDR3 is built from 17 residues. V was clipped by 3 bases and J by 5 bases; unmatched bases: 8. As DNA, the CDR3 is TGTGCCAGCAGCCAGGCTGGACTAGCGGGAGTTGGAGATACGCAGTATTTT. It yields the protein CASSQAGLAGVGDTQYF.

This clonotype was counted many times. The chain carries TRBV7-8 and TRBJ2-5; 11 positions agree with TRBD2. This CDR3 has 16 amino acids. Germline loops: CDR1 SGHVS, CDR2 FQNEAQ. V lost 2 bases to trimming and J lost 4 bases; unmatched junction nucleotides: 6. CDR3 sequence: CASSLRASGRLETQYF. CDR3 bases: TGTGCCAGCAGCTTAAGGGCTAGCGGGAGGTTAGAGACCCAGTACTTC.

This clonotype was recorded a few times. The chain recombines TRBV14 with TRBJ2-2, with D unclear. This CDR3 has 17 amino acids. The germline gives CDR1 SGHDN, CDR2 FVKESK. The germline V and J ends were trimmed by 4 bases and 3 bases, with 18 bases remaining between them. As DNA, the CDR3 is TGTGCCAGCAGCCCGGCCGTTGGCACTATGTACACCGGGGAGCTGTTTTTT. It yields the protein CASSPAVGTMYTGELFF.

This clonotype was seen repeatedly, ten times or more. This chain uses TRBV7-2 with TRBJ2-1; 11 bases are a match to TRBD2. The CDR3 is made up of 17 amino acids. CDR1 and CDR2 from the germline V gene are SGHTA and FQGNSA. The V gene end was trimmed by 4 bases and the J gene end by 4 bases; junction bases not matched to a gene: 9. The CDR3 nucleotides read TGTGCCAGCAGCTCGACCACTAGCGGGAGCGGGTACAATGAGCAGTTCTTC. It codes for CASSSTTSGSGYNEQFF. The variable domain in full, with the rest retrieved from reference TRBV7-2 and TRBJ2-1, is GAGVSQSPSNKVTEKGKDVELRCDPISGHTALYWYRQSLGQGLEFLIYFQGNSAPDKSGLPSDRFSAERTGGSVSTLTIQRTQQEDSAVYLCASSSTTSGSGYNEQFFGPGTRLTVL.

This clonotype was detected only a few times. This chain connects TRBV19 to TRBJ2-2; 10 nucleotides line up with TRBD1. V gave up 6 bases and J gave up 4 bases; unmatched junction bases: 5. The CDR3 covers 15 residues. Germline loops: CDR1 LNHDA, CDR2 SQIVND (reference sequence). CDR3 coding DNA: TGTGCCAGTAGGCGGGACAGGGGTTCCACCGGGGAGCTGTTTTTT. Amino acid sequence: CASRRDRGSTGELFF.

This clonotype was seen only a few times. CDR3 loop: CSARYQNSTDTQYF. In DNA form, the CDR3 reads TGCAGTGCTAGATATCAAAACAGCACAGATACGCAGTATTTT. The rearrangement joins TRBV20-1 to TRBJ2-3; D ambiguous. There are 14 residues in the CDR3. V dropped 2 bases and J dropped 0 bases, with 9 bases sitting between them. From germline, CDR1 is DFQATT and CDR2 SNEGSKA (reference sequence).

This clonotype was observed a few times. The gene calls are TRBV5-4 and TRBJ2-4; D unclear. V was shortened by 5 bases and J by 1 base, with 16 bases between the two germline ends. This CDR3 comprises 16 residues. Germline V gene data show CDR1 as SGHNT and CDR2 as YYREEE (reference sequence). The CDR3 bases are TGTGCCAGCAGTTTACCGGCCGGTGGGGCCAAAAACATTCAGTACTTC. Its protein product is CASSLPAGGAKNIQYF.

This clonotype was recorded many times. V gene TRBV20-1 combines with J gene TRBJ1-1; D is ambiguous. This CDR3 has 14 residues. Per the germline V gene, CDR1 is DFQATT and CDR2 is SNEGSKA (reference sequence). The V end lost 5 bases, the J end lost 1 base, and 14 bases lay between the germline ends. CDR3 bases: TGCAGTGCTCCTTCCTTCTTGGAGAACACTGAAGCTTTCTTT. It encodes CSAPSFLENTEAFF.

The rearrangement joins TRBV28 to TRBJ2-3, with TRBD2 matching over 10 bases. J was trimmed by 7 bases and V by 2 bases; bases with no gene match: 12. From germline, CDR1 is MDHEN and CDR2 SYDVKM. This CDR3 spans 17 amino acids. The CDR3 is CASSLLAGAGAPNTQYF. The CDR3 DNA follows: TGTGCCAGCAGTTTACTAGCGGGAGCCGGGGCCCCTAATACGCAGTATTTT.

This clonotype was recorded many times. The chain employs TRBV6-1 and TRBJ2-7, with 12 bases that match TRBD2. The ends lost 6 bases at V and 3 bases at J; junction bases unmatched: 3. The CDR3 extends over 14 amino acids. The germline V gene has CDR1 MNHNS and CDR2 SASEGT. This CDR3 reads CASRGTSGFYEQYF. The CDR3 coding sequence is TGTGCCAGCAGGGGGACTAGCGGGTTCTACGAGCAGTACTTC.

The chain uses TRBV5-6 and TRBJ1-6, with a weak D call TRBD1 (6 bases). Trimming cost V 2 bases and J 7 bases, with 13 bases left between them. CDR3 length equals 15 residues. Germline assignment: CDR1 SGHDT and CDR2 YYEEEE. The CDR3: CASSLTTGANSPLHF. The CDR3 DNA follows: TGTGCCAGCAGCTTAACGACAGGAGCCAATTCACCCCTCCACTTT.

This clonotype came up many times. The CDR3 loop reads CASSYRTSGEQFF. The CDR3, as DNA: TGTGCCAGCAGTTACCGGACTAGCGGAGAGCAGTTCTTC. This chain uses TRBV6-2 or TRBV6-3 with TRBJ2-1; 10 nucleotides match TRBD2. Trimming took 2 bases from V and 10 from J; bases not matched to a gene: 2. The CDR3 sequence is 13 residues long. In germline, CDR1 is MNHEY, CDR2 SVGEGT.

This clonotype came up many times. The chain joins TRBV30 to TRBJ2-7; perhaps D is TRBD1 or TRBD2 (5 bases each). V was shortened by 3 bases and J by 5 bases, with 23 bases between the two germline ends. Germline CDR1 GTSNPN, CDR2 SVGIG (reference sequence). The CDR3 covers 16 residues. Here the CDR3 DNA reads TGTGCCTGGAGCCAAGCTGAGGGGTTGGGGATCCACGAGCAGTACTTC. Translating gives CAWSQAEGLGIHEQYF.

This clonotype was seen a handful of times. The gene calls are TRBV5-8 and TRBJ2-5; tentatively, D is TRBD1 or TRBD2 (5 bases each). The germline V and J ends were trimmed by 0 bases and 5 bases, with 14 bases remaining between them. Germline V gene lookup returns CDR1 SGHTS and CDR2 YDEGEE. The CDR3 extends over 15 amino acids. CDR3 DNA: TGTGCCAGCAGCTTGGGGGGCGGGCTAGAGGAGACCCAGTACTTC. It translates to CASSLGGGLEETQYF.

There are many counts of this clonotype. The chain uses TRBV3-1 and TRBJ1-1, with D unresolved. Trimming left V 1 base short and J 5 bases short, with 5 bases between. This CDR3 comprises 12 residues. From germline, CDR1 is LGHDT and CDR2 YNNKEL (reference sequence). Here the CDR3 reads CASSQVATEAFF. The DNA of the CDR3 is TGTGCCAGCAGCCAAGTTGCAACTGAAGCTTTCTTT.

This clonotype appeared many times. The CDR3 DNA sequence: TGTGCCAGCAGGAGGACAGGGGGCGGCGAGCAGTACTTC. Amino acids: CASRRTGGGEQYF. This chain links TRBV27 with TRBJ2-7; 11 bases agree with TRBD1. This CDR3 contains 13 residues. V was pared by 6 bases and J by 6 bases, with 4 bases of the junction left unmatched. Germline CDR1 MNHEY, CDR2 SMNVEV (reference sequence).

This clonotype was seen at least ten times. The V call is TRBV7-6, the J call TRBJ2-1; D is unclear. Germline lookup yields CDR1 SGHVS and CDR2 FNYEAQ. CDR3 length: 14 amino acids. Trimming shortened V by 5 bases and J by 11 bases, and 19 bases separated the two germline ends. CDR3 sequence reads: CASSLLPLPGQQFF. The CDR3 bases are TGTGCCAGCAGCCTCTTGCCATTGCCTGGGCAGCAGTTCTTC. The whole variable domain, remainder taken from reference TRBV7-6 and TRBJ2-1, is GAGVSQSPRYKVTKRGQDVALRCDPISGHVSLYWYRQALGQGPEFLTYFNYEAQQDKSGLPNDRFSAERPEGSISTLTIQRTEQRDSAMYRCASSLLPLPGQQFFGPGTRLTVL.

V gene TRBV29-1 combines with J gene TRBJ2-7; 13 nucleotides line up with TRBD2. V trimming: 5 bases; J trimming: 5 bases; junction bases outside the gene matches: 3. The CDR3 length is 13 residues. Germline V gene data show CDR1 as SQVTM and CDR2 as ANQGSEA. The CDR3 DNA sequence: TGCAGCGTTTGGACTAGCGGGAGCAACGAGCAGTACTTC. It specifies CSVWTSGSNEQYF.

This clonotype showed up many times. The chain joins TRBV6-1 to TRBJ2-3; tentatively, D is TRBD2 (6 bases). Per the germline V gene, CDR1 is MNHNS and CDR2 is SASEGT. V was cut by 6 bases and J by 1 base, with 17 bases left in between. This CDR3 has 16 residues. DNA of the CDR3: TGTGCCAGCAGCCCTATGACGGGAGTGGGCACAGATACGCAGTATTTT. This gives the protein CASSPMTGVGTDTQYF.